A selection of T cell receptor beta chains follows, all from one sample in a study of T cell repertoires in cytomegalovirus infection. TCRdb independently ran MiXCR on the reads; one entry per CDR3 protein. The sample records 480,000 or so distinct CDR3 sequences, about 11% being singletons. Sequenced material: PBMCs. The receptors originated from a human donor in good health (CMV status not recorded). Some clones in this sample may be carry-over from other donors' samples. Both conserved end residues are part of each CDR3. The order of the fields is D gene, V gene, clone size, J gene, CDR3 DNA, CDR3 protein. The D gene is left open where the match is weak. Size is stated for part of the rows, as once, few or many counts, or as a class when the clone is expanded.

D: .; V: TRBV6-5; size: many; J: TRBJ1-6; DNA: TGTGCCATCCTCGGACATTACAATAATTCACCCCTCCACTTT; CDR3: CAILGHYNNSPLHF
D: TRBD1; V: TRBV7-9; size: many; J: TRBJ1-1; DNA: TGTGCCAGCAGCCCAACCGGGACAGGCCAGAAAGCTTTCTTT; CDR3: CASSPTGTGQKAFF
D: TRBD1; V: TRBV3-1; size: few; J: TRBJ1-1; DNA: TGTGCCAGCAGCTCCGGGACAGGGAATGCTGAAGCTTTCTTT; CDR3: CASSSGTGNAEAFF
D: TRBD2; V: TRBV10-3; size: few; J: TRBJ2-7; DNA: TGTGCCATCAGGGGGACTAGCGAGTACGAGCAGTACTTC; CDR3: CAIRGTSEYEQYF
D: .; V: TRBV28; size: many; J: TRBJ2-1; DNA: TGTGCCAGCAGTCCCAGGGGCGCGTCGAACAATGAGCAGTTCTTC; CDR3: CASSPRGASNNEQFF
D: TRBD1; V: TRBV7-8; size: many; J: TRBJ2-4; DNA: TGTGCCAGCAGCTTAGAATGGGACAGGGGTACCAAAAACATTCAGTACTTC; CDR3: CASSLEWDRGTKNIQYF
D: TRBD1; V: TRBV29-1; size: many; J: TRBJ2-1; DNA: TGCAGCGTTGAGTTAACGACAGGGGCTCGGGAGCAGTTCTTC; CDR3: CSVELTTGAREQFF
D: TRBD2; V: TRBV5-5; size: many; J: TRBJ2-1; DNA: TGTGCCAGCAGCTTGAGAGGCGGGACTAGCGGGTTTCGCTCCTACAATGAGCAGTTCTTC; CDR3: CASSLRGGTSGFRSYNEQFF
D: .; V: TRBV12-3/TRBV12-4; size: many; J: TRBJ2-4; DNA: TGTGCCAGCAGTGGTTGGAACCCAAAAAACATTCAGTACTTC; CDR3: CASSGWNPKNIQYF
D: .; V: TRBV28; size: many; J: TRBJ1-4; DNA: TGTGCCAGCAGTTTGAAGGATAATGAAAAACTGTTTTTT; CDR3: CASSLKDNEKLFF
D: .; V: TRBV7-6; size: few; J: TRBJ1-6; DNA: TGTGCCAGCAGTTTAAGTGGGGGAGACGTCTATAATTCACCCCTCCACTTT; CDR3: CASSLSGGDVYNSPLHF
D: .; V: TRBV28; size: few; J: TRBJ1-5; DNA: TGTGCCAGCATCAGACAGGTCCCCCACCCGAATCAGCCCCAGCATTTT; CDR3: CASIRQVPHPNQPQHF
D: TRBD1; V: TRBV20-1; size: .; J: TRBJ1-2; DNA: TGCAGTGCTCAAGACAGGGCTAACTATGGCTACACCTTC; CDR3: CSAQDRANYGYTF
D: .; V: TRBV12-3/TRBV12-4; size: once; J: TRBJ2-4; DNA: TGTGCCAGCAGTTTGAGAGGACACCGACCGCTCAAAAACATTCAGTACTTC; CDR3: CASSLRGHRPLKNIQYF
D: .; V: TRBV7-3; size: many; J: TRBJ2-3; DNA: TGTGCCAGCAGCTTCGGGGACCCTAGCACAGATACGCAGTATTTT; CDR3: CASSFGDPSTDTQYF
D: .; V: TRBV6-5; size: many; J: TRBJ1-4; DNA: TGTGCCAGCAGTTACAGCACAGGAGGGGGTTCAACTAATGAAAAACTGTTTTTT; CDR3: CASSYSTGGGSTNEKLFF
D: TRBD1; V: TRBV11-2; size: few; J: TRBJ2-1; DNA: TGTGCCACCTCGACAATACAGGGGTTTGAGCAGTTCTTC; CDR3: CATSTIQGFEQFF
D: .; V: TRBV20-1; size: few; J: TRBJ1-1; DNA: TGCAGTGCTAGAGATCCCAAGGGGGGGGGCGGTGGCACTGAAGCTTTCTTT; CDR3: CSARDPKGGGGGTEAFF
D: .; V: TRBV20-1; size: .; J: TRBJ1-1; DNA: TGCAGTGCTAGACAGGTCACTGAAGCTTTCTTT; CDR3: CSARQVTEAFF
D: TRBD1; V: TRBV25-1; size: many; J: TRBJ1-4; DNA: TGTGCCAGCACTACCAGGGGGGACGAAAAACTGTTTTTT; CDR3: CASTTRGDEKLFF
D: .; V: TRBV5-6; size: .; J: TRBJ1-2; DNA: TGTGCCAGCAGCTTGGAAGCCAGGGAATATGGCTACACCTTC; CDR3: CASSLEAREYGYTF
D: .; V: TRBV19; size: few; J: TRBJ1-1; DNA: TGTGCCAGTAGTACCGCGGACGGTGAAGCTTTCTTT; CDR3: CASSTADGEAFF
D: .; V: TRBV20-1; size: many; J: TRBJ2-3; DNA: TGCAGTGCGATTAGCGGACATAGCACAGATACGCAGTATTTT; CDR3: CSAISGHSTDTQYF
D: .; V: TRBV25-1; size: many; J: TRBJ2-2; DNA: TGTGCCAGCAGTGAATGGGGCAGGGGCAACACCGGGGAGCTGTTTTTT; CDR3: CASSEWGRGNTGELFF
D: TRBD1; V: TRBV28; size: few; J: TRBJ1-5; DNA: TGTGCCAGCAGCCCCCCGGGACAGGGCGGCAATCAGCCCCAGCATTTT; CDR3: CASSPPGQGGNQPQHF
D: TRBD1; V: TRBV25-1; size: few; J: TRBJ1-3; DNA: TGTGCCAGCAGTGAAGGACAGGGGCGCAACACCATATATTTT; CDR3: CASSEGQGRNTIYF
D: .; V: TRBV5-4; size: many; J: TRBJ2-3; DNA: TGTGCCAGCAGCTTGCCCGGAAAAGGGGATACGCAGTATTTT; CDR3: CASSLPGKGDTQYF
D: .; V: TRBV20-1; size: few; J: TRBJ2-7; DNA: TGCAGTGCTAGGGACGAACTAACGGTCGAGCAGTACTTC; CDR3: CSARDELTVEQYF
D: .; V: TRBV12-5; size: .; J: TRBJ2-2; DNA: TGTGCTAGTGCGTCGCAGAACACCGGGGAGCTGTTTTTT; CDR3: CASASQNTGELFF
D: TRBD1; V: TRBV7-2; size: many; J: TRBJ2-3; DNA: TGTGCCAGCAGACAGGGGGCTGTCACAGATACGCAGTATTTT; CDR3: CASRQGAVTDTQYF
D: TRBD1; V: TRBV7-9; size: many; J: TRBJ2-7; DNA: TGTGCCAGCAGCTCAGGGACAGGGGCCTCCTACGAGCAGTACTTC; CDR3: CASSSGTGASYEQYF
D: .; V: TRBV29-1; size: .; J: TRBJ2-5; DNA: TGCAGCGTTGATAGGAGAGAGACCCAGTACTTC; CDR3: CSVDRRETQYF
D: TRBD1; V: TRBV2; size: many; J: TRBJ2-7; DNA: TGTGCCAGCAGTGGTATGGGACAGGGTGAAAGCGAGCAGTACTTC; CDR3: CASSGMGQGESEQYF
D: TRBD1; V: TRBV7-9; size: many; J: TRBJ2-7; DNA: TGTGCCAGCAGCTTAGGGACAGGGAGAGTCCGCGAGCAGTACTTC; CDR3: CASSLGTGRVREQYF
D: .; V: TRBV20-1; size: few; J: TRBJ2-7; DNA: TGCAGTGCCGCTCTTAGCTCGAAATACGAGCAGTACTTC; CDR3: CSAALSSKYEQYF
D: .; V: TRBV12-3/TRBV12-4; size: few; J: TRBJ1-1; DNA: TGTGCCAGCAGTTTAGCGGCGGGGGACCGAGCTTTCTTT; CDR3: CASSLAAGDRAFF
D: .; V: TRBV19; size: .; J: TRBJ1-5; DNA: TGTGCCACCCAATGGGGAGGACAGCCCCAGCATTTT; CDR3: CATQWGGQPQHF
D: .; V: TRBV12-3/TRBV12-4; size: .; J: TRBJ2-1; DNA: TGTGCCAGCACTCCCTCCCGTGGGCCCTACAATGAGCAGTTCTTC; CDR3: CASTPSRGPYNEQFF
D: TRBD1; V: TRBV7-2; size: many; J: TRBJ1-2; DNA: TGTGCCAGCAGCGGACGGACAGGGGAAGGCTACACCTTC; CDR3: CASSGRTGEGYTF
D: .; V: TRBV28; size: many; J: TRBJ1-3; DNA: TGTGCCAGCAGCTTCGCCTCTGCTAGAAACACCATATATTTT; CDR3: CASSFASARNTIYF
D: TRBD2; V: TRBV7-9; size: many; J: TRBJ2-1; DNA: TGTGCCAGCAGCTTACGGCGGGAGTCGTCCTACAATGAGCAGTTCTTC; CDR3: CASSLRRESSYNEQFF
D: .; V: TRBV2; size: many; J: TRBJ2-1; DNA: TGTGCCAGCAGTGGGCGGGCCGGAGGGTACAATGAGCAGTTCTTC; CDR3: CASSGRAGGYNEQFF
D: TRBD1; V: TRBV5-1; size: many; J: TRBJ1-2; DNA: TGCGCCAGCAGCCGAATGGACAGGGGATATGGTGGCTACACCTTC; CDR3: CASSRMDRGYGGYTF
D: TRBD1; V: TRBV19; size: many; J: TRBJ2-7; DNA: TGTGCCAGTAGTATCCACCCCGGGACAGGGCGCTACGAGCAGTACTTC; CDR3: CASSIHPGTGRYEQYF
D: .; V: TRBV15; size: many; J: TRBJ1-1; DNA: TGTGCCACCAGCAGAGAAGTTGGGAGCACTGAAGCTTTCTTT; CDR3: CATSREVGSTEAFF
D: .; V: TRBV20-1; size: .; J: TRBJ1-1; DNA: TGCAGTGCTAGTCCCAGCGGGGGCACTGAAGCTTTCTTT; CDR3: CSASPSGGTEAFF